These T cell receptor beta chains were read from a single sample in a study of cytomegalovirus exposure and HLA in healthy donors. Generated by immunoSEQ multiplex PCR, the TCRdb table keeps only in-frame clones and is missing some. The sample shows approximately 120,000 clones, around 68% of them seen only once. The sample taken for sequencing was PBMCs. These receptors all come from a man in his forties in good health and CMV-seropositive. CDR3s include the opening cysteine and the closing phenylalanine or tryptophan. A D gene is named only where the DNA matches it firmly. The listing skips clone size in some rows; elsewhere it reads once, few, many or a size class.

V gene	D gene	J gene	clone size	CDR3 protein	CDR3 DNA
TRBV7-9	TRBD2	TRBJ2-7	NA	CASSPLAGGEQYF	TGTGCCAGCAGCCCTCTGGCGGGAGGGGAGCAGTACTTC
TRBV7-2	TRBD1	TRBJ1-6	NA	CASNVPQGNSPLHF	TGTGCCAGCAACGTACCACAGGGGAATTCACCCCTCCACTTT
TRBV28	NA	TRBJ1-5	NA	CASTHRGGGMPQHF	TGTGCCAGCACCCACCGGGGAGGAGGGATGCCCCAGCATTTT
TRBV5-4	TRBD2	TRBJ2-7	NA	CASSSRGGVSEQYF	TGTGCCAGCAGTTCCCGGGGGGGGGTTAGCGAGCAGTACTTC
TRBV18	NA	TRBJ2-2	NA	CASSPGAGTGELFF	TGTGCCAGCTCACCAGGCGCGGGAACCGGGGAGCTGTTTTTT
TRBV14	TRBD2	TRBJ2-1	NA	CASSLAGPYNEQFF	TGTGCCAGCAGCCTAGCGGGACCCTACAATGAGCAGTTCTTC
TRBV7-9	TRBD2	TRBJ2-7	NA	CASSSTTGTGGYEQYF	TGTGCCAGCAGCTCGACGACCGGGACCGGGGGGTACGAGCAGTACTTC
TRBV15	TRBD1	TRBJ2-6	NA	CATSRSGTGSNVLTF	TGTGCCACCAGCAGATCCGGGACAGGGTCCAACGTCCTGACTTTC
TRBV7-2	NA	TRBJ2-7	once	CASSQLGAYEQYF	TGTGCCAGCAGCCAGCTAGGCGCCTACGAGCAGTACTTC
TRBV2	NA	TRBJ1-3	few	CASIRVSGNTIYF	TGTGCCAGCATCAGGGTCTCTGGAAACACCATATATTTT
TRBV7-2	TRBD2	TRBJ2-5	few	CASSFAGGETQYF	TGTGCCAGCAGTTTTGCGGGAGGGGAGACCCAGTACTTC
TRBV6-1	NA	TRBJ1-2	NA	CASRATAPGNYGYTF	TGTGCCAGCAGAGCGACAGCCCCCGGGAACTATGGCTACACCTTC
TRBV30	NA	TRBJ1-4	NA	CAWSPPTENEKLFF	TGTGCCTGGAGTCCCCCGACAGAGAATGAAAAACTGTTTTTT
TRBV5-4	TRBD1	TRBJ1-2	NA	CASSGLQGTGYTF	TGTGCCAGCAGCGGCTTACAGGGGACTGGCTACACCTTC
TRBV5-4	NA	TRBJ1-1	NA	CASRLDYQGNTEAFF	TGTGCCAGCAGGTTGGACTATCAGGGGAACACTGAAGCTTTCTTT
TRBV12-5	NA	TRBJ1-6	NA	CASGSAVTVSDNSPLHF	TGTGCTAGTGGTTCTGCTGTAACGGTTTCTGATAATTCACCCCTCCACTTT
TRBV19	NA	TRBJ1-1	NA	CASSINEGTEAFF	TGTGCCAGTAGTATAAACGAGGGCACTGAAGCTTTCTTT
TRBV30	NA	TRBJ2-1	NA	CAWSVRGGQRSEQFF	TGTGCCTGGAGTGTAAGGGGGGGCCAGCGGAGTGAGCAGTTCTTC
TRBV5-8	NA	TRBJ2-7	NA	CASSLGQSYEQYF	TGTGCCAGCAGCTTGGGACAGTCCTACGAGCAGTACTTC
TRBV7-2	NA	TRBJ2-1	NA	CASSPSSSYNEQFF	TGTGCCAGCAGTCCGTCGAGCTCCTACAATGAGCAGTTCTTC